The present entry profiles one T cell receptor (beta chain) with its context. In the authors' methods: Estimated nucleated cell counts came from reference gene primer amplification. Sequencing was performed with immunoSEQ multiplex PCR; in TCRdb, only in-frame clones are kept and a portion is missing. From that table come the V and J calls and clone size; the DNA was used to work out D and trimming. The sample carries tens of thousands of clones, around 88% recorded once. Per germline, CDR1 SEHNR and CDR2 FQNEAQ (reference sequence). The trim removed 0 bases at V and 5 bases at J, leaving 3 bases unmatched. The CDR3 runs 14 residues. This entry is derived from a study of blood T cell repertoires in COVID-19. The wider study: Whether acute or convalescent, the COVID-19 samples came from the United States, Italy and Spain. Nucleic acid was either cDNA or gDNA, and it came from T cells, B-cell-depleted T cells, or PBMCs.

The V and J genes are TRBV7-9 and TRBJ2-5; TRBD1 aligns across 7 bases. The receptor was derived from a woman aged 80 or over with acute or convalescent COVID-19. The sample consisted of peripheral blood. The CDR3, as DNA: TGTGCCAGCAGCTTAGCAGGGGGCCAGGAGACCCAGTACTTC. Encoded protein: CASSLAGGQETQYF.